These 5 T cell receptor beta chains were sequenced from one sample in a study of technical replicates of blood from a few donors. The table came from immunoSEQ multiplex PCR; TCRdb's copy has only in-frame clones and leaves some out. This table has approximately 70,000 clones, 92% appearing once. The sequenced sample consisted of T cells isolated from PBMCs. The receptors were sampled from a human donor in good health.

The rearrangement uses TRBV6-5 and TRBJ1-1, with TRBD1 identical over 7 bases. This CDR3 comprises 12 residues. Germline CDR1 reads MNHEY; CDR2 reads SVGAGI. Losses at the gene ends were 7 bases for V and 3 bases for J; bases not matched to a gene: 2. CDR3 residues: CASIRGHTEAFF. The CDR3 region has the DNA TGTGCCAGCATTAGGGGGCACACTGAAGCTTTCTTT.

This clone has just one count. V and J are TRBV2 and TRBJ2-1; no definite D call. V lost 7 bases to trimming and J lost 3 bases, with 4 bases between them. The germline V gene encodes CDR1 SNHLY and CDR2 FYNNEI. The CDR3 sequence is 11 residues long. CDR3 residues: CASTLYNEQFF. Here the CDR3 DNA reads TGTGCCAGCACCCTCTACAATGAGCAGTTCTTC.

The V and J genes are TRBV27 and TRBJ1-1, with 8 nucleotides matching TRBD1. This CDR3 is built from 13 residues. The germline V gene has CDR1 MNHEY and CDR2 SMNVEV (reference sequence). Germline trimming cut 4 bases from V and 11 bases from J; bases unmatched to any gene: 9. The DNA for the CDR3 is TGTGCCAGCAGTTCCCTGACAGGGGACTTCGCTTTCTTT. It specifies CASSSLTGDFAFF.

CDR3 residues: CASSLERVSYGYTF. The CDR3, as DNA: TGTGCCAGCAGCTTAGAGCGGGTTAGCTATGGCTACACCTTC. V gene TRBV11-2 combines with J gene TRBJ1-2; D is undetermined. Trimming took 0 bases from V and 4 from J, leaving 9 bases between them. The length of the CDR3 is 14 residues. From germline, CDR1 is SGHAT and CDR2 FQNNGV.

J is TRBJ2-7 and V is TRBV9; the match to TRBD2 covers 7 bases. Germline trimming cut 2 bases from V and 4 bases from J; bases unmatched to any gene: 12. In germline, CDR1 is SGDLS, CDR2 YYNGEE. The CDR3 is 16 residues long. CDR3 sequence: CASSVWRESGCYEQYF. DNA for the CDR3: TGTGCCAGCAGCGTGTGGCGGGAGAGTGGTTGTTACGAGCAGTACTTC.